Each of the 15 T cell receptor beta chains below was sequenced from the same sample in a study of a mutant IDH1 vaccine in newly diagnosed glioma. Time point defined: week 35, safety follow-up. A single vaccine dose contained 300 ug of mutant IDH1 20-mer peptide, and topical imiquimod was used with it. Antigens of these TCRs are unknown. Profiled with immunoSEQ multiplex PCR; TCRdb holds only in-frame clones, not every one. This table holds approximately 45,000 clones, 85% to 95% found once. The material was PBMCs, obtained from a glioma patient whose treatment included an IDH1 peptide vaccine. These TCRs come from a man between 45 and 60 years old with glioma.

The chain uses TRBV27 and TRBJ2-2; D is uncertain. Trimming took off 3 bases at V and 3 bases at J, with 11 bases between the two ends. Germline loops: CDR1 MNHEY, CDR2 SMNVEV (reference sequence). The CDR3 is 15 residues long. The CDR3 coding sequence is TGTGCCAGCAGTTTCTTAGGTCTATACACCGGGGAGCTGTTTTTT. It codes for CASSFLGLYTGELFF.

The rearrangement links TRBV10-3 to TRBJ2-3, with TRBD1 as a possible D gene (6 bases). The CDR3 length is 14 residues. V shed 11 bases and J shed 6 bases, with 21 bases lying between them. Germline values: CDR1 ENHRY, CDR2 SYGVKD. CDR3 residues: CAANQGTSRDTQYF. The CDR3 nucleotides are TGTGCCGCAAATCAGGGGACCTCACGCGATACGCAGTATTTT.

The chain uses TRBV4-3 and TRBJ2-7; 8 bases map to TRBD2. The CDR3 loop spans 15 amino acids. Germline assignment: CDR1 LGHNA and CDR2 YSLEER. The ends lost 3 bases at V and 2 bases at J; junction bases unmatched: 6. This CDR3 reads CASSHQTGGPYEQYF. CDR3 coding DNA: TGCGCCAGCAGCCATCAAACGGGGGGGCCCTACGAGCAGTACTTC.

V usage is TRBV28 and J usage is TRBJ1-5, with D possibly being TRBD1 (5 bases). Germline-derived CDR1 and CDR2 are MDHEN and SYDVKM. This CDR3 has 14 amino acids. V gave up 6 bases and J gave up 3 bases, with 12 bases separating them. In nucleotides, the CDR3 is TGTGCCAGCAGGGGGCCGGGACCCAATCAGCCCCAGCATTTT. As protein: CASRGPGPNQPQHF.

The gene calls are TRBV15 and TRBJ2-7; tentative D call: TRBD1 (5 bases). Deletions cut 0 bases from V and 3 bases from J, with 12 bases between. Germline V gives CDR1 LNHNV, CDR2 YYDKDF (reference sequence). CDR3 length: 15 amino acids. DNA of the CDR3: TGTGCCACCAGCAGAGAGAAGGGGATCTACTACGAGCAGTACTTC. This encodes CATSREKGIYYEQYF.

CDR3 in DNA: TGTGCCAGCAGCTTCCGACAGGGCTTCTCTGGGGCCAACGTCCTGACTTTC. Translating gives CASSFRQGFSGANVLTF. The chain uses TRBV5-5 and TRBJ2-6; 7 bases are a match to TRBD1. Looked up from germline, CDR1 is SGHKS and CDR2 is YYEKEE (reference sequence). The CDR3 consists of 17 residues. V shed 2 bases, J shed 0 bases, and the junction held 5 bases outside the gene matches.

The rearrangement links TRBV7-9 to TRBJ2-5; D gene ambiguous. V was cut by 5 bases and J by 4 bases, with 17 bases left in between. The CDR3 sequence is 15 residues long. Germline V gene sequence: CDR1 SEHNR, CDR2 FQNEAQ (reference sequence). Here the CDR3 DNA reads TGTGCCAGCAGCATCCTACAGAATATACTAGAGACCCAGTACTTC. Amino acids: CASSILQNILETQYF.

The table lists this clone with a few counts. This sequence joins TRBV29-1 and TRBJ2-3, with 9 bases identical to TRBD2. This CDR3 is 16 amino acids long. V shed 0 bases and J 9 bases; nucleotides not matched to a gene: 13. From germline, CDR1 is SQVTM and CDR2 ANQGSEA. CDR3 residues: CSVEEGSGGLLRTQYF. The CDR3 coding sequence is TGCAGCGTTGAAGAGGGTAGCGGGGGCCTTCTTCGGACGCAGTATTTT.

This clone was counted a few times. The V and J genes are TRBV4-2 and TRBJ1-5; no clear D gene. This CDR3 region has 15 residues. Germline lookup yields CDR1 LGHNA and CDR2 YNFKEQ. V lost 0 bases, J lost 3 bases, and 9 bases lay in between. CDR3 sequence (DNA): TGTGCCAGCAGCCAAGATTTTCGGGCCAATCAGCCCCAGCATTTT. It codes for CASSQDFRANQPQHF.

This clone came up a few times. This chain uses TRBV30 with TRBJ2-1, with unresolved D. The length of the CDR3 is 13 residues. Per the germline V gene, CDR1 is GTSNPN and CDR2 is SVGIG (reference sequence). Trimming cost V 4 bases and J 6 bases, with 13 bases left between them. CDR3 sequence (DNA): TGTGCCTGGACCCACGGGCCCCGCAATGAGCAGTTCTTC. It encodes CAWTHGPRNEQFF.

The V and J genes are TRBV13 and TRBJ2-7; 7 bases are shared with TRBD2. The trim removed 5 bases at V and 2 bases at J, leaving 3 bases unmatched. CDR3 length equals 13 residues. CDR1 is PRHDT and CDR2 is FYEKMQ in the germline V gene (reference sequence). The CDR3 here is CASSAGTTYEQYF. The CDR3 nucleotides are TGTGCCAGCAGCGCCGGGACTACCTACGAGCAGTACTTC.

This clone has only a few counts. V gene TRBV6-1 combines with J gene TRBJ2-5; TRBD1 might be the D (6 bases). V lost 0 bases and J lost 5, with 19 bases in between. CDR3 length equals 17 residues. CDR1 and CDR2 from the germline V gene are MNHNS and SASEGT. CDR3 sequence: CASSEARGHSTRETQYF. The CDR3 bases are TGTGCCAGCAGTGAAGCTCGGGGACACTCAACCAGGGAGACCCAGTACTTC.

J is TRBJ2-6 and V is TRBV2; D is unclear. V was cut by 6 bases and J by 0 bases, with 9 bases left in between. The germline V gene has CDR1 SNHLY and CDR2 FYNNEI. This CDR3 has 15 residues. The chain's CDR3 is CASRATGSGANVLTF. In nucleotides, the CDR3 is TGTGCCAGCAGGGCCACCGGCTCTGGGGCCAACGTCCTGACTTTC.

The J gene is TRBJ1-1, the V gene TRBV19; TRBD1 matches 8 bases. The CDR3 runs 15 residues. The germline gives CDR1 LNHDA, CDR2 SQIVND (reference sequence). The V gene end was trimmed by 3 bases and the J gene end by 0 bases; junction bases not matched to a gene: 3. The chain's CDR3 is CASSIRQGMNTEAFF. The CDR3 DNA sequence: TGTGCCAGTAGTATCCGACAGGGGATGAACACTGAAGCTTTCTTT. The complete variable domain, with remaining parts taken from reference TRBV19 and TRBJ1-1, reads DGGITQSPKYLFRKEGQNVTLSCEQNLNHDAMYWYRQDPGQGLRLIYYSQIVNDFQKGDIAEGYSVSREKKESFPLTVTSAQKNPTAFYLCASSIRQGMNTEAFFGQGTRLTVV.

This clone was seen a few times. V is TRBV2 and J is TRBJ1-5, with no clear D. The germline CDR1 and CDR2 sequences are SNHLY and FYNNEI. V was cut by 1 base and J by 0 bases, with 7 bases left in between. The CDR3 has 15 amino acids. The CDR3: CASSEGRNSNQPQHF. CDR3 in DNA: TGTGCCAGCAGTGAAGGAAGAAATAGCAATCAGCCCCAGCATTTT.